What follows is one T cell receptor beta chain and its context. What it binds is unknown. A junction boundary mismatches the germline segment, possibly from a read error. An assay was performed, and its level was deep. TCRdb's table, derived via immunoSEQ multiplex PCR, lists solely in-frame clones and lacks some. The table lists about a million clones, around four fifths of them singletons. These data originate in a study of shared clonotypes between healthy human individuals. General study points: Naive subsets typically showed greater estimated richness than memory subsets.

Germline values: CDR1 MDHEN, CDR2 SYDVKM. The CDR3 length is 15 residues. The sequenced sample was memory CD4+ T cells sorted from blood. The subset was: CD45RA-negative fraction. This rearrangement joins TRBV28 to TRBJ2-7, with 9 bases identical to TRBD1. The origin of this receptor is a man aged 18 to 29 in good health. For the CDR3, the DNA is TGTGCCAGCAGTCCCCTTGGGACAGGGTCCTCCGAGCAGTACTTC. This translates into CASSPLGTGSSEQYF.